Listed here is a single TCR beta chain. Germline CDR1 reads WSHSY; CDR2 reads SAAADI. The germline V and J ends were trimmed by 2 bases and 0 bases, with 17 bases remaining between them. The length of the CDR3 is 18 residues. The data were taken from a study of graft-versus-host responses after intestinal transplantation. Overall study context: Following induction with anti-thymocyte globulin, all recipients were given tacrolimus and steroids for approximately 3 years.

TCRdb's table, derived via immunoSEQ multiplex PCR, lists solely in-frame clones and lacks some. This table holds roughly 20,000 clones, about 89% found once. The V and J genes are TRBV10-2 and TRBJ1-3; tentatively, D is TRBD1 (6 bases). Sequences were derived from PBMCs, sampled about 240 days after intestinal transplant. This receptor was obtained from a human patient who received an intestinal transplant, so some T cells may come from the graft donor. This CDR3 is CASSEAGQTVHSGNTIYF. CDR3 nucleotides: TGCGCCAGCAGTGAGGCCGGACAGACAGTTCACTCTGGAAACACCATATATTTT.